This T cell receptor (beta chain) appears in the sequencing data of a study of CD8+ T cells in alopecia areata (dated by TCRdb to the late 2010s). Concerning the study at large: To study T cell clonal expansion in alopecia areata, the researchers applied high-throughput TCRbeta sequencing to both the C3H/HeJ mouse model and human patients. Human TCRbeta sequencing covered scalp tissue and sorted CD4+ and CD8+ peripheral blood T cells from patchy and totalis/universalis alopecia areata patients and healthy controls. Scalp clonality was compared among normal scalp (n=4), patchy alopecia areata scalp (n=8), and alopecia totalis/universalis scalp (n=8). The RNA source kit depended on sample type: the PAXgene miRNA kit for fixed scalp, the miRNeasy kit for PBMCs, and the RNeasy kit for mouse skin. TCRbeta CDR3 regions were amplified by immunoSEQ multiplex PCR using 35 Vbeta forward and 13 Jbeta reverse primers. Paper-wide results and their limitations: Resident alphabeta T cells in normal human skin are also sequenced, complicating scalp TCR repertoire analysis, unlike mouse skin dominated by gammadelta T cells. Lesional scalp, especially in alopecia totalis/universalis, showed higher clonality and more expanded CD8+ clones than normal scalp, suggesting antigenic drive. Shared TCR sequences between patients were less evident than in mice, which may be partly attributable to HLA diversity in the patient population.

This clone was counted only a few times. The antigen it recognizes is unknown. Qualities for individual bases were not recorded, and no much larger clone is one base off. From its cysteine to its phenylalanine, the CDR3 spans 14 amino acids. The read is trimmed to its CDR3 DNA, 42 bases read in frame from base 1. At the junction V is shortened by 4 bases and J by 5 bases; bases outside the gene matches: 3. CDR1 and CDR2 are read off the germline V gene (reference sequence) as SEHNR and FQNEAQ. The method was the immunoSEQ multiplex PCR assay. RNA was extracted from all samples and reverse transcribed into cDNA as template for TCR sequencing. First-strand cDNA was synthesized with SuperScript III using a 2:1 mix of oligo-dT and random hexamers. A synthetic immune receptor repertoire was used to gauge amplification bias, and whatever bias remained was removed computationally. From the authors' description of their analysis: Raw reads were preprocessed to remove errors, and CDR3 was defined according to IMGT conventions as the region from the conserved cysteine to phenylalanine. Clonality was calculated as 1 minus Shannon entropy normalized by log2 of the number of productive unique TCRs. CD4 or CD8 identity of scalp clones was inferred by cross-referencing scalp TCRbeta sequences with sorted blood CD4 and CD8 repertoires. TCRdb stores this immuneACCESS table with in-frame sequences only. Part of the clones is absent; in the studies checked, under half of the shortfall reflects unresolved V genes, and no reason is known for the rest. V and J calls and clone size are given by that table; D and trimming were obtained from the DNA. This sample comprises 100,000 to 120,000 clones, 55% to 70% of them detected only once. The ten largest clones represent 20% to 25% of the sample.

Lesional scalp punch biopsies and peripheral blood were collected from alopecia areata patients. PBMCs were separated by density centrifugation and stained for CD3, CD4 and CD8, after which CD4+ and CD8+ T cells were sorted on a FACSAria. Alopecia areata patients who were not treated were recruited through a multicenter biomarker study. In roughly five patients from the biomarker study, the blood CD8+ T cells went through an additional sort into NKG2D-low and NKG2D-high fractions. This chain is built from TRBV7-9 and TRBJ2-7, and 12 bases in between align with TRBD2. Sequences were obtained from NKG2D-low CD8+ T cells sorted from blood. Read against the paper, the sample's cell subset or site label means: sorted CD8+ NKG2D-low blood T cells. The TCR was taken from a human donor with alopecia areata. The CDR3 in this case is CASSWTSGMNEQYF. The DNA reads as follows: TGTGCCAGCAGCTGGACTAGCGGGATGAACGAGCAGTACTTC.